This is a list of T cell receptor beta chains from one sample in a study of early T cells in non-severe SARS-CoV-2 infection. In TCRdb, the 5' RACE reads were re-called with MiXCR into one record per CDR3 protein. Here the sample spans about 61,000 distinct CDR3 sequences, under 14% being singletons. Sample: whole blood. The receptors originated from an adult who was a healthcare worker with PCR-confirmed SARS-CoV-2 infection or an uninfected control (not recorded which). Each CDR3 is given with its conserved first and last residue. A D gene is named only where the DNA matches it firmly. Size is omitted from some rows. Given values are once, few, many or a class for expanded clones.

J: TRBJ1-5; size: many; V: TRBV6-6; D: NA; DNA: TGTGCCAGCAGTTACTTGAACACCGGTAGCAATCAGCCCCAGCATTTT; CDR3: CASSYLNTGSNQPQHF
J: TRBJ1-1; size: few; V: TRBV6-5; D: TRBD1; DNA: TGTGCCAGCACCGGGCGGACAGGGGGCGTGATGACTGAAGCTTTCTTT; CDR3: CASTGRTGGVMTEAFF
J: TRBJ1-3; size: few; V: TRBV5-4; D: NA; DNA: TGTGCCAGCAGCGGGATAGGGGGAAACACCATATATTTT; CDR3: CASSGIGGNTIYF
J: TRBJ1-1; size: few; V: TRBV7-9; D: NA; DNA: TGTGCCAGCAGCCCTAGCCGGTACACTGAAGCTTTCTTT; CDR3: CASSPSRYTEAFF
J: TRBJ2-3; size: many; V: TRBV7-9; D: TRBD2; DNA: TGTGCCAGCAGCCTGGGACTAGCGGGAGTCCCGGCGCAGTATTTT; CDR3: CASSLGLAGVPAQYF
J: TRBJ2-6; size: few; V: TRBV7-3; D: TRBD1; DNA: TGTGCCAGCAGTATTGGATATGGACAGGGTAAACCTGGGGCCAACGTCCTGACTTTC; CDR3: CASSIGYGQGKPGANVLTF
J: TRBJ2-3; size: many; V: TRBV29-1; D: NA; DNA: TGCAGCGGGGGGTTGGCAGATACGCAGTATTTT; CDR3: CSGGLADTQYF
J: TRBJ2-7; size: many; V: TRBV11-2; D: NA; DNA: TGTGCCAGCAGAGACGGAGCCCGATACGAGCAGTACTTC; CDR3: CASRDGARYEQYF
J: TRBJ1-2; size: NA; V: TRBV4-3; D: NA; DNA: TGCGCCAGCAGCCAAGATCCCGTCGGGACACACGGTGGCTACACCTTC; CDR3: CASSQDPVGTHGGYTF
J: TRBJ1-1; size: few; V: TRBV12-3/TRBV12-4; D: NA; DNA: TGTGCCAGCAGTTCTTATCGGCGGACAGAAGCTTTCTTT; CDR3: CASSSYRRTEAFF
J: TRBJ2-2; size: NA; V: TRBV7-2; D: TRBD2; DNA: TGTGCCAGCAGCGGGACGGGGGGGACCACCGGGGAGCTGTTTTTT; CDR3: CASSGTGGTTGELFF
J: TRBJ2-5; size: once; V: TRBV27; D: TRBD2; DNA: TGTGCCAGCTCCCGGGGGGTACAAGAGACCCAGTACTTC; CDR3: CASSRGVQETQYF
J: TRBJ1-6; size: many; V: TRBV6-5; D: NA; DNA: TGTGCCACCCAGGCCGTCTGGGGCTCCTATAATTCACCCCTCCACTTT; CDR3: CATQAVWGSYNSPLHF
J: TRBJ2-5; size: NA; V: TRBV5-1; D: TRBD1; DNA: TGCGCCAGCAGCGCTTTACCACAGGGGCAAGAGACCCAGTACTTC; CDR3: CASSALPQGQETQYF
J: TRBJ2-5; size: many; V: TRBV6-1; D: TRBD2; DNA: TGTGCCAGCAGGCGGGGGAACCAAGAGACCCAGTACTTC; CDR3: CASRRGNQETQYF
J: TRBJ2-6; size: NA; V: TRBV18; D: TRBD1; DNA: TGTGCCAGCTCACCGCTCTCGACAGGGGCGATCTCTGGGGCCAACGTCCTGACTTTC; CDR3: CASSPLSTGAISGANVLTF
J: TRBJ1-5; size: few; V: TRBV5-1; D: TRBD1; DNA: TGCGCCAGCGGAACAGGGGATAGCAATCAGCCCCAGCATTTT; CDR3: CASGTGDSNQPQHF
J: TRBJ1-2; size: many; V: TRBV6-4; D: TRBD1; DNA: TGTGCCAGCAGTGACGTCCCACAGGGGATGGGTGGCTACACCTTC; CDR3: CASSDVPQGMGGYTF
J: TRBJ2-3; size: many; V: TRBV20-1; D: TRBD2; DNA: TGCAGTGCTGGACCGACTAGCCCTCGCACAGATACGCAGTATTTT; CDR3: CSAGPTSPRTDTQYF
J: TRBJ2-7; size: few; V: TRBV12-3/TRBV12-4; D: NA; DNA: TGTGCCAGCAGTTTAGGGGAGCCTTCTGAGGAGCAGTACTTC; CDR3: CASSLGEPSEEQYF
J: TRBJ2-1; size: few; V: TRBV6-2/TRBV6-3; D: TRBD2; DNA: TGTGCCAGCAGTCGGCCGGGACTAGCGGGGAGCAATGAGCAGTTCTTC; CDR3: CASSRPGLAGSNEQFF
J: TRBJ2-1; size: few; V: TRBV19; D: NA; DNA: TGTGCCAGTATGCGGAACTACAATGAGCAGTTCTTC; CDR3: CASMRNYNEQFF
J: TRBJ1-2; size: once; V: TRBV29-1; D: TRBD1; DNA: TGCAGCGTCGCGGGACAGGGCGGCTATGGCTACACCTTC; CDR3: CSVAGQGGYGYTF
J: TRBJ1-5; size: many; V: TRBV29-1; D: NA; DNA: TGCAGCGTTGCAGACAGCGGATTCAATCAGCCCCAGCATTTT; CDR3: CSVADSGFNQPQHF
J: TRBJ2-3; size: few; V: TRBV6-2/TRBV6-3; D: NA; DNA: TGTGCCAGCAGTTATGACGGTGGGGATACGCAGTATTTT; CDR3: CASSYDGGDTQYF
J: TRBJ2-1; size: NA; V: TRBV21-1; D: NA; DNA: TGTGCCAGCTGCGGGGGGGGCCCGGACAATGAGCAGTTCTTC; CDR3: CASCGGGPDNEQFF
J: TRBJ1-4; size: NA; V: TRBV9; D: TRBD1; DNA: TGTGCCAGCAGCGTATCGGGACAGTTGAATGAAAAACTGTTTTTT; CDR3: CASSVSGQLNEKLFF
J: TRBJ2-1; size: NA; V: TRBV11-2; D: TRBD2; DNA: TGTGCCAGCAGCTTTAGCGGGGGCCACCGGAATGAGCAGTTCTTC; CDR3: CASSFSGGHRNEQFF
J: TRBJ2-6; size: NA; V: TRBV29-1; D: NA; DNA: TGCAGCGTTCTGAGCTCTGGGGCCAACGTCCTGACTTTC; CDR3: CSVLSSGANVLTF
J: TRBJ1-6; size: NA; V: TRBV25-1; D: NA; DNA: TGTGCCAGCAGTGCACCGACTTACCCATTCACCCTCCACTTT; CDR3: CASSAPTYPFTLHF
J: TRBJ1-2; size: NA; V: TRBV29-1; D: NA; DNA: TGCAGCGTCGGTGAGGCGCATGGCTACACCTTC; CDR3: CSVGEAHGYTF
J: TRBJ2-2; size: few; V: TRBV6-4; D: NA; DNA: TGTGCCAGCAGTGACCATACCTCAACCGGGGAGCTGTTTTTT; CDR3: CASSDHTSTGELFF
J: TRBJ2-5; size: NA; V: TRBV6-5; D: TRBD1; DNA: TGTGCCAGCAGTTTAGACAGGGGGGGAGAGACCCAGTACTTC; CDR3: CASSLDRGGETQYF
J: TRBJ2-1; size: few; V: TRBV29-1; D: TRBD1; DNA: TGCAGCGTTAAAGCAGGACAGGGGGCCTATGAGCAGTTCTTC; CDR3: CSVKAGQGAYEQFF
J: TRBJ1-6; size: NA; V: TRBV6-6; D: TRBD1; DNA: TGTGCCAGCAGTAACAGGGGGCACCCTGGATGGTCACCCCTCCACTTT; CDR3: CASSNRGHPGWSPLHF
J: TRBJ2-3; size: few; V: TRBV6-6; D: NA; DNA: TGTGCCAGCAGTTACGAGCGCACAGATACGCAGTATTTT; CDR3: CASSYERTDTQYF
J: TRBJ2-5; size: NA; V: TRBV5-4; D: TRBD2; DNA: TGTGCCAGCAGCGATAAAGCGGGGAATCAAGAGACCCAGTACTTC; CDR3: CASSDKAGNQETQYF
J: TRBJ2-2; size: many; V: TRBV7-2; D: NA; DNA: TGTGCCAGCAGCGCTAGACCGAACACCGGGGAGCTGTTTTTT; CDR3: CASSARPNTGELFF
J: TRBJ2-3; size: few; V: TRBV5-4; D: TRBD2; DNA: TGTGCCAGCAGCTCCCCCTCTGCGGGGGGGCTAGGAGATACGCAGTATTTT; CDR3: CASSSPSAGGLGDTQYF
J: TRBJ2-1; size: many; V: TRBV2; D: TRBD2; DNA: TGTGCCAGCAGTGGGAGCGGGGCCGAATACAATGAGCAGTTCTTC; CDR3: CASSGSGAEYNEQFF
J: TRBJ2-7; size: NA; V: TRBV20-1; D: NA; DNA: TGCAGTGCTAGAGCAGGGAGATACGAGCAGTACTTC; CDR3: CSARAGRYEQYF